Included here is one TCR beta chain sequence, with context. The antigen is undetermined. The PCR had 60 Vbeta and 13 Jbeta primers. Produced via immunoSEQ multiplex PCR; TCRdb's table is partial and in-frame only. The sample lists 230,000 or so clones, about nine tenths occurring once. The data were obtained in a study of cytomegalovirus exposure and HLA in healthy donors. Study summary: Clustering assigned about four fifths of the roughly 400 genotyped donors to the Caucasian-associated ancestry cluster.

Regarding the study as a whole: Available immune exposure information covered CMV serostatus only. Cytomegalovirus status, reportedly, was diagnosed with high specificity and sensitivity by the classifier.

CDR3 size: 15 residues. The germline V gene encodes CDR1 MDHEN and CDR2 SYDVKM. Trimming stripped 5 bases from V and 4 bases from J, with 18 bases between. Healthy bone marrow donors made up the cohort. What was sequenced was PBMCs. The J gene is TRBJ2-7, the V gene TRBV28, with D perhaps TRBD1 (6 bases). This sequence was found in a girl aged 2 to 10 in good health and CMV-seronegative. The CDR3, as DNA: TGTGCCAGCAGTCCCGCGACAGGACGGCGATACGAGCAGTACTTC. Residues: CASSPATGRRYEQYF.